This entry lists 10 T cell receptor beta chains sequenced from one sample in a study of blood T cell repertoires in COVID-19. Measured with immunoSEQ multiplex PCR; TCRdb has only the in-frame clones, and not every one. The data show about 230,000 clones, around nine tenths seen once. Sequencing was performed on peripheral blood. All receptors come from a woman aged 18-30 years who had recovered from COVID-19.

This clone was counted between two and nine times. The chain combines TRBV5-1 with TRBJ2-3; 12 positions agree with TRBD2. Per germline, CDR1 SGHRS and CDR2 YFSETQ. The CDR3 has 16 residues. Trimming took 3 bases from V and 0 from J; bases not matched to a gene: 2. CDR3 region: CASSSTSGRSTDTQYF. The CDR3 nucleotides read TGCGCCAGCAGCTCGACTAGCGGGAGAAGCACAGATACGCAGTATTTT.

This rearrangement joins TRBV29-1 to TRBJ2-1; 12 bases line up with TRBD2. This CDR3 comprises 12 residues. V lost 4 bases and J lost 10; bases outside the gene matches: 2. Germline CDR1 SQVTM, CDR2 ANQGSEA. In DNA form, the CDR3 reads TGCAGCGTTGGACTAGCGGGAGACGAGCAGTTCTTC. This sequence encodes CSVGLAGDEQFF.

The chain couples TRBV19 to TRBJ1-2; D might be TRBD1 (5 bases). Germline-derived CDR1 and CDR2 are LNHDA and SQIVND (reference sequence). The CDR3 is 15 amino acids. V lost 10 bases and J 7 bases, leaving 25 bases between the germline ends. Here the CDR3 reads CATSWEGIGWGGYTF. The CDR3 DNA reads TGTGCCACCTCTTGGGAGGGGATTGGCTGGGGTGGCTACACCTTC.

This clone was seen repeatedly, ten times or more. This sequence joins TRBV5-4 and TRBJ2-3, with 7 bases lining up with TRBD1. With 1 base clipped from V and 6 bases from J, the junction kept 8 bases outside the gene matches. The CDR3 runs 15 residues. Germline V gene lookup returns CDR1 SGHNT and CDR2 YYREEE (reference sequence). The CDR3 DNA follows: TGTGCCAGCAGCTTGTCGGGTAGGGGGCGCGATACGCAGTATTTT. Its protein product is CASSLSGRGRDTQYF.

The chain uses TRBV19 and TRBJ2-7; 10 bases map to TRBD1. Unmatched junction bases numbered 6, after V lost 6 bases and J lost 4 bases. The CDR3 covers 14 residues. The germline V gene has CDR1 LNHDA and CDR2 SQIVND (reference sequence). The CDR3 spells CASSRGQGGYEQYF. CDR3 DNA sequence: TGTGCCAGTAGCCGAGGACAGGGGGGGTACGAGCAGTACTTC.

V is TRBV27 and J is TRBJ1-1; possibly TRBD1 for D (6 bases). The CDR3 is 15 amino acids. Per germline, CDR1 MNHEY and CDR2 SMNVEV (reference sequence). Deletions cut 6 bases from V and 0 bases from J, with 14 bases between. The CDR3 region has the DNA TGTGCCAGCAGACTAGGACAGCTAATGAACACTGAAGCTTTCTTT. It translates to CASRLGQLMNTEAFF.

The rearrangement joins TRBV19 to TRBJ2-2; TRBD2 matches at 8 bases. The germline CDR1 and CDR2 sequences are LNHDA and SQIVND (reference sequence). The length of the CDR3 is 14 residues. J lost 4 bases, V lost 6 bases, and 4 bases had no gene match. The CDR3 sequence is CASSQRESTGELFF. DNA for the CDR3: TGTGCCAGTAGCCAGCGGGAGAGCACCGGGGAGCTGTTTTTT.

The rearrangement joins TRBV7-7 to TRBJ2-3; D is undetermined. Germline CDR1 reads SSHAT; CDR2 reads FNYEAQ (reference sequence). This CDR3 has 13 amino acids. Trimming took off 6 bases at V and 2 bases at J, with 9 bases between the two ends. In DNA, the CDR3 is TGTGCCAGCAGTTACGAGCCCACAGATACGCAGTATTTT. This gives the protein CASSYEPTDTQYF.

The V gene is TRBV24-1, the J gene TRBJ2-7; D perhaps matches TRBD2 (6 bases). The germline V gene encodes CDR1 KGHDR and CDR2 SFDVKD. V lost 4 bases, J lost 1 base, and 13 bases lay in between. This CDR3 spans 15 amino acids. The CDR3 sequence is CATSDPSETSYEQYF. In DNA, the CDR3 is TGTGCCACCAGTGACCCTAGCGAGACGTCCTACGAGCAGTACTTC.

V gene TRBV4-3 combines with J gene TRBJ1-3; D is undetermined. V was trimmed by 1 base and J by 1 base, leaving 8 bases between them. CDR3 length: 15 amino acids. Germline assignment: CDR1 LGHNA and CDR2 YSLEER. CDR3 sequence reads: CASSQVRGSGNTIYF. Here the CDR3 DNA reads TGCGCCAGCAGCCAAGTACGAGGGTCTGGAAACACCATATATTTT.